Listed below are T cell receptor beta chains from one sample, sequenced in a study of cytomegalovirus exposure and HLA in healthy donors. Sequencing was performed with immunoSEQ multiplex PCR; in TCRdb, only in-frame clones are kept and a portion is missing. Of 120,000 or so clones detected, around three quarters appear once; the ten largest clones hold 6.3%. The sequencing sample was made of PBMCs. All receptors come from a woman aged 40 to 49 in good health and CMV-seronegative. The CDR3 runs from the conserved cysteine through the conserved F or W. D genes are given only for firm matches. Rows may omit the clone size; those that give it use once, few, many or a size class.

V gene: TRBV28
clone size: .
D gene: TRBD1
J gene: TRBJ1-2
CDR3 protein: CASTGTEVLYGYTF
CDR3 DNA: TGTGCCAGCACTGGGACAGAAGTTCTCTATGGCTACACCTTC

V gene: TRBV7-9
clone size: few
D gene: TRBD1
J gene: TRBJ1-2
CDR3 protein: CASSLGQGDVYGYTF
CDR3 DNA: TGTGCCAGCAGCTTAGGACAGGGGGATGTGTATGGCTACACCTTC

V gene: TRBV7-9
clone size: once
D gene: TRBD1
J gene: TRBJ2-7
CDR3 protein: CSSSLTGGPYEQYF
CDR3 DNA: TGTTCCAGCAGCTTAACAGGGGGGCCCTACGAGCAGTACTTC

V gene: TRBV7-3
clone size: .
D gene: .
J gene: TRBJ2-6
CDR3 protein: CASSLEGSGANGLTF
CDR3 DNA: TGTGCCAGCAGCTTAGAAGGCTCTGGGGCCAACGGCCTGACTTTC

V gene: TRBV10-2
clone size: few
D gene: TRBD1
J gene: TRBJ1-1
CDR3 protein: CASSDPNRGSRPFLEAFF
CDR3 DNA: TGCGCCAGCAGTGACCCGAACAGGGGCAGCCGACCTTTCCTTGAAGCTTTCTTT

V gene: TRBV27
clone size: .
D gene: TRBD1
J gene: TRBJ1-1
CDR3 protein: CASRPWDRGNTEAFF
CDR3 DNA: TGTGCCAGCAGACCTTGGGACAGGGGAAACACTGAAGCTTTCTTT

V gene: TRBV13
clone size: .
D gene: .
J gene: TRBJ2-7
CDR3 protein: CASSLGRTHYEQYF
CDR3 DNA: TGTGCCAGCAGCTTAGGGAGGACTCACTACGAGCAGTACTTC

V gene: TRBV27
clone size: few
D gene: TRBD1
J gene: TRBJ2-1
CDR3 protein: CASSTGQGGNNEQFF
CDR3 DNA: TGTGCCAGCAGTACAGGACAGGGGGGCAACAATGAGCAGTTCTTC

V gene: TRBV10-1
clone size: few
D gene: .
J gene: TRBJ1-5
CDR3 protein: CASSSDTNQPQHF
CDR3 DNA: TGCGCCAGCAGTTCCGACACGAATCAGCCCCAGCATTTT

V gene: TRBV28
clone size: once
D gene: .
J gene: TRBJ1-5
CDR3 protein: CASVGGAAGNQPQHF
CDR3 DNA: TGTGCCAGCGTAGGGGGGGCAGCGGGCAATCAGCCCCAGCATTTT

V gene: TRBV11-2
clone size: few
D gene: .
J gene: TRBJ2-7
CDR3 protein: CASSLIRGTNEQYF
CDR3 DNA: TGTGCCAGCAGTCTAATCAGGGGCACCAACGAGCAGTACTTC

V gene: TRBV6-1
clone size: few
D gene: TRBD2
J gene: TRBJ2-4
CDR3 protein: CASSEYGGSLGIQYF
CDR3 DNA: TGTGCCAGCAGTGAATACGGCGGGAGTTTGGGGATTCAGTACTTC

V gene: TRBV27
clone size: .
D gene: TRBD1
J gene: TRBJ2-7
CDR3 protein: CASSLYTQGAPYEQYF
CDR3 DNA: TGTGCCAGCAGTTTATACACCCAGGGGGCCCCCTACGAGCAGTACTTC

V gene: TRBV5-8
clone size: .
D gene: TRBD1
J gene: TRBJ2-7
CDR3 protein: CASSLEGTGELYF
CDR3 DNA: TGTGCCAGCAGCTTGGAAGGGACAGGGGAGCTGTACTTC

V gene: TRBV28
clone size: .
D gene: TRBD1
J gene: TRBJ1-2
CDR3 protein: CASSSAGQGRYGYTF
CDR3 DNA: TGTGCCAGCAGTTCTGCGGGACAGGGACGCTATGGCTACACCTTC

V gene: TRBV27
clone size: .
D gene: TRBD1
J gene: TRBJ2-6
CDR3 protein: CASSRQGAVSSGANVLTF
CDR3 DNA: TGTGCCAGCAGTCGACAGGGGGCGGTTAGCTCTGGGGCCAACGTCCTGACTTTC

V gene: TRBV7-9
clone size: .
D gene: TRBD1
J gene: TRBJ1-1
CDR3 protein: CASSLSGTGTEAFF
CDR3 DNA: TGTGCCAGCAGCTTATCTGGGACAGGGACAGAAGCTTTCTTT

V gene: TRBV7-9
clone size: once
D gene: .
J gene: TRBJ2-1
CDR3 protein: CASSLGSEQVYNEQFF
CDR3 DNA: TGTGCCAGCAGCTTAGGGTCCGAGCAGGTCTACAATGAGCAGTTCTTC

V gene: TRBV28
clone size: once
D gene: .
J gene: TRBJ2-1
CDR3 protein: CATSDWFSYNEQFF
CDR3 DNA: TGTGCCACCTCCGACTGGTTCTCCTACAATGAGCAGTTCTTC

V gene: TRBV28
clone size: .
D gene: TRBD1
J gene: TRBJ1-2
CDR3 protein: CASSLQGAWGYGYTF
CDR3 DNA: TGTGCCAGCAGTCTACAGGGGGCGTGGGGCTATGGCTACACCTTC

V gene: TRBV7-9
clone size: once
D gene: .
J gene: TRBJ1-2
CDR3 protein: CASSPIGRMGYGYTF
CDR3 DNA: TGTGCCAGCAGCCCAATAGGGAGGATGGGCTATGGCTACACCTTC

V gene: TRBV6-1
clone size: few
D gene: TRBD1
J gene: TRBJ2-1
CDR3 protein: CASSEGQGRYNEQFF
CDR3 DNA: TGTGCCAGCAGTGAAGGACAGGGAAGGTACAATGAGCAGTTCTTC